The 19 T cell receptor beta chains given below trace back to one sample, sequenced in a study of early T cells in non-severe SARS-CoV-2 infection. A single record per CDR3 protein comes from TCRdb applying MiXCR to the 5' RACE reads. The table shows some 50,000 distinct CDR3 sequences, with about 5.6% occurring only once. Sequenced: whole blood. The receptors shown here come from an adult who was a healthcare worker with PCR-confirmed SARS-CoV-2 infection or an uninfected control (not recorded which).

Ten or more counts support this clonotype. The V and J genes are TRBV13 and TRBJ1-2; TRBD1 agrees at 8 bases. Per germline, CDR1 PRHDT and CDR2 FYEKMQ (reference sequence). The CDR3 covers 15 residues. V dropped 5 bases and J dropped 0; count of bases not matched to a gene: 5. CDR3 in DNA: TGTGCCAGCAGCACACGGACAGGGCCTAACTATGGCTACACCTTC. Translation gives CASSTRTGPNYGYTF.

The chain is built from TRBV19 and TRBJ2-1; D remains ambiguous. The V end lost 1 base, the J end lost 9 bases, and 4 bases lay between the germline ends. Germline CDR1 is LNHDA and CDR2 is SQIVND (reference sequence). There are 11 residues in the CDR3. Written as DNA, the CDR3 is TGTGCCAGTAGTATAGCTGGTGAGCAGTTCTTC. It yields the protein CASSIAGEQFF.

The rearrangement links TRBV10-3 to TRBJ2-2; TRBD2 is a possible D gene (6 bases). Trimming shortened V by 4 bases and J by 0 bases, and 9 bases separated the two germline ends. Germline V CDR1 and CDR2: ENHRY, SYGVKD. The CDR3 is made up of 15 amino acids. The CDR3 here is CAISVGGANTGELFF. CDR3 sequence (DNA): TGTGCCATCAGTGTAGGCGGGGCGAACACCGGGGAGCTGTTTTTT.

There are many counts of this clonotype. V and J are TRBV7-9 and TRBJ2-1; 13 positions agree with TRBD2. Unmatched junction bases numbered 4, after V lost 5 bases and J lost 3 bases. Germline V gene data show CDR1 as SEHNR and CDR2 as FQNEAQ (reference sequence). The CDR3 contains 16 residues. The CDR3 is CASSTRLAGGYNEQFF. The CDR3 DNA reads TGTGCCAGCAGCACCAGACTAGCGGGGGGCTACAATGAGCAGTTCTTC. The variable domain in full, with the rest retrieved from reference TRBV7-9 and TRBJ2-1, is DTGVSQNPRHKITKRGQNVTFRCDPISEHNRLYWYRQTLGQGPEFLTYFQNEAQLEKSRLLSDRFSAERPKGSFSTLEIQRTEQGDSAMYLCASSTRLAGGYNEQFFGPGTRLTVL.

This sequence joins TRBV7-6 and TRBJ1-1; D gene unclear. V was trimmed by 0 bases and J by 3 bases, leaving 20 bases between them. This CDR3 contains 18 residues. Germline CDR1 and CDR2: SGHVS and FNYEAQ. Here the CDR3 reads CASSLASAGEALYTEAFF. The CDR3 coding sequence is TGTGCCAGCAGCTTAGCGTCGGCCGGCGAAGCGCTCTACACTGAAGCTTTCTTT.

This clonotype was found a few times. The CDR3 loop is CATSDPPGPGELFF. The CDR3 DNA sequence: TGTGCCACCAGTGATCCGCCAGGCCCCGGGGAGCTGTTTTTT. This chain links TRBV24-1 with TRBJ2-2; D not certain. Germline assignment: CDR1 KGHDR and CDR2 SFDVKD. V was trimmed by 3 bases and J by 6 bases, leaving 10 bases between them. This CDR3 has 14 amino acids.

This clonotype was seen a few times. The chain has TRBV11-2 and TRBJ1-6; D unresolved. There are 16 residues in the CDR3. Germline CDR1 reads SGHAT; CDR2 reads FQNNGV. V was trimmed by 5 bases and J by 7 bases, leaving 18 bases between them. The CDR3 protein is CASSPSGLGGNSPLHF. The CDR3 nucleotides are TGTGCCAGCAGCCCCTCCGGTTTGGGCGGGAATTCACCCCTCCACTTT.

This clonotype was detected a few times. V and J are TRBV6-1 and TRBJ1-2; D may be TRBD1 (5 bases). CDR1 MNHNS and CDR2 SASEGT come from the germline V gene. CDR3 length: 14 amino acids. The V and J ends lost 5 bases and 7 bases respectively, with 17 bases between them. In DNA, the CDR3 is TGTGCCAGCAGTCTGGATCCCTTTGGGGGTGGCTACACCTTC. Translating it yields CASSLDPFGGGYTF.

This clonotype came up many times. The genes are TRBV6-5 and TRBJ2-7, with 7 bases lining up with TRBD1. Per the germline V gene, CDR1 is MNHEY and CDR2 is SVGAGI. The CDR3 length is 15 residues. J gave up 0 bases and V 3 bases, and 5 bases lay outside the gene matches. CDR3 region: CASSYLGTASYEQYF. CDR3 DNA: TGTGCCAGCAGTTATCTGGGGACAGCCTCCTACGAGCAGTACTTC.

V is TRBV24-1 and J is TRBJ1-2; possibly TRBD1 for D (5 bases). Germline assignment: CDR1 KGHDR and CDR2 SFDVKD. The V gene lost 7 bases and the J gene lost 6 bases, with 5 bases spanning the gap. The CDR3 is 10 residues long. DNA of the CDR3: TGTGCCACCAGGACAGATGGCTACACCTTC. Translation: CATRTDGYTF.

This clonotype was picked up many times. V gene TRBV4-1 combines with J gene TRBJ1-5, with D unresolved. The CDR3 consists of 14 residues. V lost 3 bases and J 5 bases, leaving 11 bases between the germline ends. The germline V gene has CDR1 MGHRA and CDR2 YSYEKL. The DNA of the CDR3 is TGCGCCAGCAGCCAGACCGGGGTGCATCAGCCCCAGCATTTT. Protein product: CASSQTGVHQPQHF.

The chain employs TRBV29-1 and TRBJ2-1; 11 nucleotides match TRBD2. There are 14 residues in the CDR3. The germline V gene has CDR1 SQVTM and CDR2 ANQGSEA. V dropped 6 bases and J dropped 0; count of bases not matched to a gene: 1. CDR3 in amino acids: CSVGLAVSYNEQFF. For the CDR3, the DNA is TGCAGCGTGGGACTAGCGGTCTCCTACAATGAGCAGTTCTTC.

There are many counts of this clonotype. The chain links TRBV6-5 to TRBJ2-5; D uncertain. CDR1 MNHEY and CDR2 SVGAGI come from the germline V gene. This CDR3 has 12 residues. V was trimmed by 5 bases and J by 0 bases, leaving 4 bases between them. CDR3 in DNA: TGTGCCAGCAGTGCCGACCAAGAGACCCAGTACTTC. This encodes CASSADQETQYF.

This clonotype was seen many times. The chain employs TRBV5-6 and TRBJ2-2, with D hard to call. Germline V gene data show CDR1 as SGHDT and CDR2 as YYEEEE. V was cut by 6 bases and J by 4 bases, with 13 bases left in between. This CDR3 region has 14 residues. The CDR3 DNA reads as TGTGCCAGCACCCTAGGAGTCCCCACCGGGGAGCTGTTTTTT. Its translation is CASTLGVPTGELFF.

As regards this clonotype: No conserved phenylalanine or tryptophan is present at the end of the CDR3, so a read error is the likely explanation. In DNA form, the CDR3 reads TGCGCCAGCAGCCCGAGAGCAACGAACACTGAAGCTTTCCTT. Translating gives CASSPRATNTEAFL. V gene TRBV5-1 combines with J gene TRBJ1-1; no clear D gene. The CDR3 spans 14 residues. Germline assignment: CDR1 SGHRS and CDR2 YFSETQ. V was trimmed by 4 bases and J by 1 base, leaving 11 bases between them.

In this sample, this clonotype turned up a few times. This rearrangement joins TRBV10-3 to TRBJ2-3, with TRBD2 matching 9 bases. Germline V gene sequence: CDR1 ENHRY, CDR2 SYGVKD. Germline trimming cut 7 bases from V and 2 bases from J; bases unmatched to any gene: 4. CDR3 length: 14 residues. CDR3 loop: CAIKTSGHTDTQYF. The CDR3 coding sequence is TGTGCCATCAAGACTAGCGGCCACACAGATACGCAGTATTTT.

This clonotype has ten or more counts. The CDR3 DNA follows: TGTGCCAGCTCACCACCGGGGCGGGAGGAGCAGTTCTTC. Encoded protein: CASSPPGREEQFF. The chain couples TRBV18 to TRBJ2-1; 7 positions agree with TRBD2. This CDR3 is built from 13 residues. Germline CDR1 is KGHSH and CDR2 is LQKENI. The ends lost 0 bases at V and 10 bases at J; junction bases unmatched: 3.

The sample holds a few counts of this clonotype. CDR3 bases: TGCAGTGCCCCGAGGGGAGACAGGGGATTGACCGGGGAGCTGTTTTTT. The encoded protein is CSAPRGDRGLTGELFF. The genes are TRBV20-1 and TRBJ2-2; 8 nucleotides line up with TRBD1. The germline gives CDR1 DFQATT, CDR2 SNEGSKA (reference sequence). This CDR3 is built from 16 residues. Trimming removed 6 bases from V and 5 bases from J; junction bases left unmatched: 14.

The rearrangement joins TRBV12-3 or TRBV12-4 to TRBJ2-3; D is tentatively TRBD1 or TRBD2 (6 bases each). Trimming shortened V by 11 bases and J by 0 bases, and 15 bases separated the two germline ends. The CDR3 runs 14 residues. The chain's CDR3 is CASDGGLSTDTQYF. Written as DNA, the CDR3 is TGTGCCTCCGACGGGGGCCTGAGCACAGATACGCAGTATTTT.